Following are 3 T cell receptor beta chains from one sample sequenced in a study of blood T cell repertoires in COVID-19 (TCRdb year 2020). Library method: the immunoSEQ multiplex PCR assay. TCRdb stores this immuneACCESS table with in-frame sequences only. Part of the clones is absent; in the studies checked, under half of the shortfall reflects unresolved V genes, and no reason is known for the rest. The sample includes some 50,000 clones, with roughly 91% observed a single time. 6.5% to 10% of the sample is in the top ten clones. Sequencing used peripheral blood. These receptors were taken from a man aged 45-65 years with active COVID-19.

The chain couples TRBV2 to TRBJ2-3; the D is unclear. The V and J ends lost 6 bases and 2 bases respectively, with 9 bases between them. The CDR3 runs 13 residues. Germline CDR1 reads SNHLY; CDR2 reads FYNNEI. CDR3 DNA: TGTGCCAGCAGCTCCTACCTCACAGATACGCAGTATTTT. This encodes CASSSYLTDTQYF.

V is TRBV5-4 and J is TRBJ1-6; 8 nucleotides match TRBD1. V gave up 4 bases and J gave up 5 bases; unmatched junction bases: 5. Looked up from germline, CDR1 is SGHNT and CDR2 is YYREEE (reference sequence). The CDR3 has 15 residues. The CDR3 sequence: CASSIRQGNNSPLHF. Written as DNA, the CDR3 is TGTGCCAGCAGCATACGACAGGGGAATAATTCACCCCTCCACTTT.

This clone occurred a few times. The chain couples TRBV11-3 to TRBJ2-2, with D hard to call. Germline loops: CDR1 SGHNT, CDR2 YENEEA. The CDR3 spans 13 residues. V lost 0 bases and J lost 4, with 3 bases in between. The CDR3 region is CASSLDSTGELFF. The CDR3 coding sequence is TGTGCCAGCAGCTTAGACAGCACCGGGGAGCTGTTTTTT. Complete variable domain (other parts from reference TRBV11-3 and TRBJ2-2): EAGVVQSPRYKIIEKKQPVAFWCNPISGHNTLYWYLQNLGQGPELLIRYENEEAVDDSQLPKDRFSAERLKGVDSTLKIQPAELGDSAVYLCASSLDSTGELFFGEGSRLTVL.